In its sample, the clone carrying this T cell receptor beta chain was seen a few times. This sample stems from a study of blood T cell repertoires in COVID-19. Overall study: Acute and convalescent COVID-19 specimens originated in the United States, Italy and Spain. T cells, B-cell-depleted T cells, or PBMCs supplied cDNA or gDNA.

Study processing details: Amplification with reference gene primers provided the estimates of nucleated cell counts. Clones were sequenced by immunoSEQ multiplex PCR, and TCRdb holds only the in-frame ones, with some missing. V, J and clone size are those of that table, while D and trimming were read from the DNA. Among over 75,000 clones listed, 89% were seen once. From germline, CDR1 is WSHSY and CDR2 SAAADI. The V gene lost 6 bases and the J gene lost 7 bases, with 10 bases spanning the gap. This CDR3 contains 12 residues. The receptor's source is an elderly woman with active COVID-19. Source material: peripheral blood. The V gene is TRBV10-2, the J gene TRBJ1-5, with D tentatively TRBD1 (5 bases). The CDR3 DNA sequence: TGCGCCAGCAGCAGGGTGGGGCAGCCCCAGCATTTT. This encodes CASSRVGQPQHF.